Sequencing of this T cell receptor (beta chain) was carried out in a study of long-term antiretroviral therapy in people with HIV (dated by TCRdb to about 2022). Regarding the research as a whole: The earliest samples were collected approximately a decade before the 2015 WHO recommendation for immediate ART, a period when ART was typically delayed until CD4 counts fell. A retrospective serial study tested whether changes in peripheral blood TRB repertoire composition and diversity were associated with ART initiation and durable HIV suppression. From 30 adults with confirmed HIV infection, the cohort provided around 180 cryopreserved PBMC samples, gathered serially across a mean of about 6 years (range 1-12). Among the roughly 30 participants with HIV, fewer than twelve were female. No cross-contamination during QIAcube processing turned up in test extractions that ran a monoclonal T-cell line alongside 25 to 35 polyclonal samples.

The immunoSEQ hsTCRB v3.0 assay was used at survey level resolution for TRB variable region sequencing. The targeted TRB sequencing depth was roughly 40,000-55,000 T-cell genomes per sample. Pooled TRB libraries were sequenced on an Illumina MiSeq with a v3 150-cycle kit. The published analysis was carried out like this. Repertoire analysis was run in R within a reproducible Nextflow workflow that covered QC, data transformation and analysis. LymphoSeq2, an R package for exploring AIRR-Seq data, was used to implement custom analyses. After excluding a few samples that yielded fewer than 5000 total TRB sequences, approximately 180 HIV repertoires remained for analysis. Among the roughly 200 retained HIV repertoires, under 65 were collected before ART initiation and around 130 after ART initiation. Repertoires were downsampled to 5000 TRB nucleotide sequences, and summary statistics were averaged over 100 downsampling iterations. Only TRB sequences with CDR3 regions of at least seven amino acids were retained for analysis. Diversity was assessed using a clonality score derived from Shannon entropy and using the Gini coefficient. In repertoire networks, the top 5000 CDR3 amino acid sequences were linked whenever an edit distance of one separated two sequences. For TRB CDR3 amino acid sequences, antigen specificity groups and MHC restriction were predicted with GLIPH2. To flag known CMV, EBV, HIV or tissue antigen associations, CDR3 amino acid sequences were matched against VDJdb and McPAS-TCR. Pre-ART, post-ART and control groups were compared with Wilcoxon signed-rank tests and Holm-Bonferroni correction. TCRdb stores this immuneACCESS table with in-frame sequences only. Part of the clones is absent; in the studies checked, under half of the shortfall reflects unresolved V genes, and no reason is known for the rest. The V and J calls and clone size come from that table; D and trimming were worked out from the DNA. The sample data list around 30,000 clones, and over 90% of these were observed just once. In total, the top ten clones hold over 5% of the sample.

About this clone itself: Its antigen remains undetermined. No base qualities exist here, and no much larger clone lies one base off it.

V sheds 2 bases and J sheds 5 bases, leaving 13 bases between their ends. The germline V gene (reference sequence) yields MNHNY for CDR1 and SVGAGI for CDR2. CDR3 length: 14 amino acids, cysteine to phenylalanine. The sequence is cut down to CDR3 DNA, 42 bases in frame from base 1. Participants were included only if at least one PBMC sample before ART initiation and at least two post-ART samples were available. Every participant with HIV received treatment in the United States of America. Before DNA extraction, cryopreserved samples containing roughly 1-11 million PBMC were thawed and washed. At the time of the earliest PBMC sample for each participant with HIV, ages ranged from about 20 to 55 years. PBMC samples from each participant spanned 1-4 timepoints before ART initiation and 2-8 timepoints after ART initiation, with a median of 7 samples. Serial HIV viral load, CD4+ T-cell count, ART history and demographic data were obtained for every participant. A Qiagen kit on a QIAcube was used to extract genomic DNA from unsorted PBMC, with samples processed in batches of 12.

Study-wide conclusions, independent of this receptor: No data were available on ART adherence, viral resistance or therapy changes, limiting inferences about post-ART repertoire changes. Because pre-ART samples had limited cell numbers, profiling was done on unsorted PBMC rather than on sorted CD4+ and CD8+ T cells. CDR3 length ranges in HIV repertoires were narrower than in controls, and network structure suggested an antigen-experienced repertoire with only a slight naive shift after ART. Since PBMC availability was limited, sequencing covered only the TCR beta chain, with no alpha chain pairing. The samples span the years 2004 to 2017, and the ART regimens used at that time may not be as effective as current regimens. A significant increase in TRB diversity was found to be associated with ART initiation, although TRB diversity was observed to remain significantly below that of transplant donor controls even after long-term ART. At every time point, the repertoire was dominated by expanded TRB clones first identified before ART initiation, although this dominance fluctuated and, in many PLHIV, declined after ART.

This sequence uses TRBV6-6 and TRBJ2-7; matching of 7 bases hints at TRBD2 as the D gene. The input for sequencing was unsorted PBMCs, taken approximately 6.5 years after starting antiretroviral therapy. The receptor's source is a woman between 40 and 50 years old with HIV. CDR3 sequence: CASSYVGGPHEQYF. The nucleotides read TGTGCCAGCAGTTACGTGGGGGGGCCCCACGAGCAGTACTTC.